This T cell receptor beta chain stems from a study of response to subunit inactivated influenza vaccine. Study observations and caveats: The authors suggested that few new T cells are recruited per seasonal influenza vaccination.

With 2 bases removed from V and 4 bases from J, the gap between germline ends came to 14 bases. In germline, CDR1 is SQVTM, CDR2 ANQGSEA. CDR3 length: 14 amino acids. From the RT-PCR reads, TCRdb called clonotypes with MiXCR, one entry per CDR3 protein. Among around 580,000 distinct CDR3 sequences listed, 14% were seen once. In the case of this clonotype: What it recognizes is unknown.

This TCR was sampled from a man between 50 and 59 years old who received an inactivated influenza vaccine. The gene calls are TRBV29-1 and TRBJ1-1; D gene unclear. Material: PBMCs from blood, obtained 11 to 12 days after vaccination. CDR3 DNA: TGCAGCGTTGAAATTTCACCATGGGGCACTGAAGCTTTCTTT. It yields the protein CSVEISPWGTEAFF.